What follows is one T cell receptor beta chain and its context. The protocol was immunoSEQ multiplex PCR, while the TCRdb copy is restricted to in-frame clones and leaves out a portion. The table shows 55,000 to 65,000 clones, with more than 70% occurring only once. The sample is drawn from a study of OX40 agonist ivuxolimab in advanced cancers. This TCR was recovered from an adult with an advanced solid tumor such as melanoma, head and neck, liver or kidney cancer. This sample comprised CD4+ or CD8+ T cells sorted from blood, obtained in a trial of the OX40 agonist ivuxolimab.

CDR3 amino acids: CASSSSGRSPEYEQYF. For the CDR3, the DNA is TGTGCCAGCAGCTCCTCCGGACGGTCGCCAGAGTACGAGCAGTACTTC. The V gene is TRBV7-3, the J gene TRBJ2-7; D call uncertain. The germline gives CDR1 SGHTA, CDR2 FQGTGA. The CDR3 runs to 16 residues. The V and J ends lost 4 bases and 4 bases respectively, with 20 bases between them.